These 18 T cell receptor beta chains share one sample of origin, sequenced in a study of T cells after yellow fever vaccination. TCRdb re-called the 5' RACE reads through MiXCR, storing one row per CDR3 protein. The table includes 350,000 to 450,000 distinct CDR3 sequences, roughly 6.2% detected once. Sequenced here: PBMCs, sampled 5 days after the yellow fever booster vaccination. These receptors were collected from a man aged 25 to 45 who received the YFV17D yellow fever vaccine.

The table lists this clonotype with many counts. This chain uses TRBV29-1 with TRBJ2-2, with D hard to call. The V end lost 2 bases, the J end lost 7 bases, and 17 bases lay between the germline ends. CDR3 length equals 15 residues. The germline V gene has CDR1 SQVTM and CDR2 ANQGSEA. The CDR3 DNA reads as TGCAGCGTTGAATGGGCCGCGTTGGGGTTCGGGGAGCTGTTTTTT. Translation: CSVEWAALGFGELFF.

This clonotype showed up many times. The genes are TRBV29-1 and TRBJ2-4, with D possibly TRBD2 on 5 matching bases. In germline, CDR1 is SQVTM, CDR2 ANQGSEA. This CDR3 contains 14 residues. V dropped 6 bases and J dropped 1 base, with 13 bases sitting between them. DNA of the CDR3: TGCAGCGTGGTCTCCCGCGGGGCCAAAAACATTCAGTACTTC. It specifies CSVVSRGAKNIQYF.

The rearrangement joins TRBV18 to TRBJ1-5; perhaps TRBD1 as D (6 bases). V was shortened by 6 bases and J by 1 base, with 13 bases between the two germline ends. The length of the CDR3 is 15 residues. CDR1 and CDR2 (germline): KGHSH, LQKENI. The CDR3 DNA follows: TGTGCCAGCTCTTGGGACACCGTCAGCAATCAGCCCCAGCATTTT. This codes for CASSWDTVSNQPQHF.

This clonotype has just a few counts. This chain joins TRBV23-1 and TRBJ2-5; D unresolved. TRBV23-1 is assigned to the ORF class and has an uncertain function. This CDR3 region has 12 residues. Trimming removed 7 bases from V and 1 base from J, with 7 bases in between. As DNA, the CDR3 is TGCGCCAGCATTCAGCTCCAAGAGACCCAGTACTTC. It yields the protein CASIQLQETQYF.

V and J are TRBV10-3 and TRBJ2-1; 9 bases align to TRBD1. Germline CDR1 reads ENHRY; CDR2 reads SYGVKD. This CDR3 has 15 amino acids. V lost 6 bases to trimming and J lost 3 bases; unmatched junction nucleotides: 6. For the CDR3, the DNA is TGTGCCATCAGGGATACAGGGGGCAACTACAATGAGCAGTTCTTC. Translation gives CAIRDTGGNYNEQFF.

This clonotype was detected a few times. This rearrangement joins TRBV23-1 to TRBJ2-5; 9 nucleotides align to TRBD2. TRBV23-1 is assigned to the ORF class and has an uncertain function. J lost 1 base, V lost 0 bases, and 15 bases had no gene match. This CDR3 spans 20 amino acids. The DNA for the CDR3 is TGCGCCAGCAGTCAATCGAGTAGGCAGCGGGAGGCCATCACCCAAGAGACCCAGTACTTC. Protein product: CASSQSSRQREAITQETQYF.

This rearrangement joins TRBV4-2 to TRBJ2-7; the D is unclear. The V end was cut by 0 bases, the J end by 3 bases, with 12 bases between. CDR3 length: 15 amino acids. Germline-derived CDR1 and CDR2 are LGHNA and YNFKEQ. CDR3 loop: CASSQERQQFYEQYF. Here the CDR3 DNA reads TGTGCCAGCAGCCAAGAGAGGCAGCAGTTCTACGAGCAGTACTTC.

The V call is TRBV10-3, the J call TRBJ2-1; tentatively, D is TRBD1 or TRBD2 (5 bases each). The germline V gene has CDR1 ENHRY and CDR2 SYGVKD. This CDR3 spans 14 amino acids. The V end was cut by 2 bases, the J end by 8 bases, with 13 bases between. The CDR3 DNA reads TGTGCCATCAGTGAGGGGGGTAGTCTCGATGAGCAGTTCTTC. It yields the protein CAISEGGSLDEQFF.

In this sample, this clonotype turned up many times. The junction does not match germline at one end; this may be a read error. This rearrangement joins TRBV4-1 to TRBJ2-7; 8 positions agree with TRBD1. Germline V gene sequence: CDR1 MGHRA, CDR2 YSYEKL. The CDR3 is 17 residues long. The CDR3 nucleotides are TGCGCCAGCAGCCAAGAGGGGCCTGGACAGGGATCCTTCGAGCAGTACTTC. This codes for CASSQEGPGQGSFEQYF.

This clonotype was seen at least ten times. Written as DNA, the CDR3 is TGTGCCAGCAACTACCGGGACAGGGACGAGCAGTACTTC. Encoded protein: CASNYRDRDEQYF. The J gene is TRBJ2-7, the V gene TRBV5-8, with 9 nucleotides matching TRBD1. The CDR3 totals 13 residues. Germline loops: CDR1 SGHTS, CDR2 YDEGEE. V shed 6 bases, J shed 5 bases, and the junction held 6 bases outside the gene matches.

In its sample, this clonotype was seen a few times. The chain recombines TRBV20-1 with TRBJ2-5; D not resolved. The CDR3 loop spans 14 amino acids. Per germline, CDR1 DFQATT and CDR2 SNEGSKA (reference sequence). Between the trimmed V and J ends, which lost 6 bases and 4 bases, there was a span of 18 bases. CDR3 nucleotide sequence: TGCAGTGCCCCCGGGCTCCACCATGGAGAGACCCAGTACTTC. Protein: CSAPGLHHGETQYF.

This clonotype came up a few times. This chain links TRBV3-1 with TRBJ2-1; D is perhaps TRBD2 (6 bases). With 3 bases removed from V and 7 bases from J, the gap between germline ends came to 13 bases. Per germline, CDR1 LGHDT and CDR2 YNNKEL (reference sequence). There are 14 residues in the CDR3. The DNA for the CDR3 is TGTGCCAGCAGCCAGAGCGCGGCGGGGAATGAGCAGTTCTTC. It encodes CASSQSAAGNEQFF.

This clonotype occurred a few times. The chain combines TRBV7-2 with TRBJ1-6, with D possibly being TRBD1 (5 bases). The germline V gene encodes CDR1 SGHTA and CDR2 FQGNSA. The V gene lost 5 bases and the J gene lost 8 bases, with 16 bases spanning the gap. The CDR3 sequence is 15 residues long. The CDR3 spells CASSPRGLEDSPLHF. The CDR3 nucleotides are TGTGCCAGCAGCCCCCGGGGCCTAGAGGATTCACCCCTCCACTTT.

This clonotype has only a few counts. The chain has TRBV5-1 and TRBJ2-5; D remains unclear. The germline V and J ends were trimmed by 4 bases and 1 base, with 11 bases remaining between them. The CDR3 runs to 14 residues. Germline lookup yields CDR1 SGHRS and CDR2 YFSETQ. The CDR3 DNA reads TGCGCCAGCAGCCCCGGGCGTCCCCAAGAGACCCAGTACTTC. It yields the protein CASSPGRPQETQYF.

The V call is TRBV5-4, the J call TRBJ2-5; D might be TRBD1 (5 bases). V lost 4 bases and J 3 bases, leaving 10 bases between the germline ends. Per the germline V gene, CDR1 is SGHNT and CDR2 is YYREEE (reference sequence). The CDR3 length is 13 residues. The CDR3 region is CASSSRVEETQYF. In DNA form, the CDR3 reads TGTGCCAGCAGCAGCAGGGTTGAAGAGACCCAGTACTTC. The full variable domain, rest sourced from reference TRBV5-4 and TRBJ2-5, is ETGVTQSPTHLIKTRGQQVTLRCSSQSGHNTVSWYQQALGQGPQFIFQYYREEENGRGNFPPRFSGLQFPNYSSELNVNALELDDSALYLCASSSRVEETQYFGPGTRLLVL.

Many counts were recorded for this clonotype. This sequence joins TRBV5-5 and TRBJ2-3, with D possibly matching TRBD1 (5 bases). Germline lookup yields CDR1 SGHKS and CDR2 YYEKEE (reference sequence). V dropped 4 bases and J dropped 1 base, with 16 bases sitting between them. The CDR3 length is 16 residues. Written as DNA, the CDR3 is TGTGCCAGCAGCGAGTGGGGCAGAATGGGCACAGATACGCAGTATTTT. Residues: CASSEWGRMGTDTQYF. Full variable domain (rest looked up from reference TRBV5-5 and TRBJ2-3): DAGVTQSPTHLIKTRGQQVTLRCSPISGHKSVSWYQQVLGQGPQFIFQYYEKEERGRGNFPDRFSARQFPNYSSELNVNALLLGDSALYLCASSEWGRMGTDTQYFGPGTRLTVL.

This clonotype was counted a few times. The V gene is TRBV5-1, the J gene TRBJ2-3; D is undetermined. The CDR3 totals 16 residues. Germline-derived CDR1 and CDR2 are SGHRS and YFSETQ. The V end lost 3 bases, the J end lost 0 bases, and 14 bases lay between the germline ends. DNA for the CDR3: TGCGCCAGCAGCTATTCGGACCCGAAAAGCACAGATACGCAGTATTTT. Residues: CASSYSDPKSTDTQYF.

This clonotype was counted ten times or more. The chain joins TRBV7-8 to TRBJ2-7, with D perhaps TRBD2 (6 bases). The CDR3 loop spans 16 amino acids. Germline V gene lookup returns CDR1 SGHVS and CDR2 FQNEAQ. V lost 0 bases and J lost 0, with 12 bases in between. The CDR3 coding sequence is TGTGCCAGCAGCTTAGCGTCCGACGGGAGCTCCTACGAGCAGTACTTC. Translating it yields CASSLASDGSSYEQYF.